The 22 T cell receptor beta chains presented below share a single source sample, sequenced in a study of blood T cell repertoires in COVID-19. Measured with immunoSEQ multiplex PCR; TCRdb has only the in-frame clones, and not every one. In the table there are about 190,000 clones, 75% to 90% of which are singletons. The material sequenced was peripheral blood. Receptors originate from a man between 40 and 49 years old with acute or convalescent COVID-19.

A single count supports this clone. The V gene is TRBV5-1, the J gene TRBJ1-6, with a weak D call TRBD1 (6 bases). Germline V CDR1 and CDR2: SGHRS, YFSETQ. Deletions cut 0 bases from V and 5 bases from J, with 12 bases between. The CDR3 extends over 16 amino acids. CDR3 DNA: TGCGCCAGCAGCTTGGCCGGGGGGCGTAATAATTCACCCCTCCACTTT. Residues: CASSLAGGRNNSPLHF.

The chain is built from TRBV7-3 and TRBJ2-1, with D possibly TRBD2 on 6 matching bases. The CDR3 spans 16 residues. Germline CDR1 and CDR2: SGHTA and FQGTGA. The V and J ends lost 2 bases and 6 bases respectively, with 17 bases between them. As DNA, the CDR3 is TGTGCCAGCAGCTTAGGGTTGGCGGGGAAAGGCAATGAGCAGTTCTTC. Amino acid sequence: CASSLGLAGKGNEQFF.

The rearrangement joins TRBV5-1 to TRBJ2-4, with a weak D call TRBD1 (6 bases). Germline lookup yields CDR1 SGHRS and CDR2 YFSETQ. This CDR3 is built from 16 residues. The V end lost 0 bases, the J end lost 3 bases, and 13 bases lay between the germline ends. CDR3 sequence (DNA): TGCGCCAGCAGCTTGGGGCAGGGGATTGGCAAAAACATTCAGTACTTC. Its translation: CASSLGQGIGKNIQYF.

This chain connects TRBV7-9 to TRBJ2-7, with 11 bases aligning to TRBD2. The CDR3 is made up of 15 amino acids. V dropped 1 base and J dropped 5; count of bases not matched to a gene: 4. Germline CDR1 and CDR2: SEHNR and FQNEAQ (reference sequence). CDR3 nucleotide sequence: TGTGCCAGCAGCTTAGGACTAGCGGGGACCAACGAGCAGTACTTC. Translated: CASSLGLAGTNEQYF.

The rearrangement links TRBV12-3 or TRBV12-4 to TRBJ1-1; D is possibly TRBD1 (6 bases). This CDR3 is built from 12 residues. The V and J ends lost 5 bases and 4 bases respectively, with 8 bases between them. The CDR3: CASSEGVTEAFF. The CDR3 nucleotides read TGTGCCAGCAGTGAGGGGGTCACTGAAGCTTTCTTT.

The chain carries TRBV7-9 and TRBJ2-2; TRBD2 is a possible D gene (5 bases). The germline V and J ends were trimmed by 2 bases and 4 bases, with 11 bases remaining between them. CDR3 length: 15 amino acids. CDR1 and CDR2 (germline): SEHNR, FQNEAQ (reference sequence). The CDR3 DNA follows: TGTGCCAGCAGCTTACGGGGATCTGCCACCGGGGAGCTGTTTTTT. Translating it yields CASSLRGSATGELFF.

CDR3 nucleotide sequence: TGTGCCAGCAGCCAACCCCCTAGCAATGAGCAGTTCTTC. Amino acid sequence: CASSQPPSNEQFF. The chain has TRBV4-2 and TRBJ2-1; D is ambiguous. Between the trimmed V and J ends, which lost 2 bases and 6 bases, there was a span of 8 bases. In germline, CDR1 is LGHNA, CDR2 YNFKEQ. This CDR3 contains 13 residues.

This clone was counted between two and nine times. This chain uses TRBV5-8 with TRBJ2-5, with a tentative D call TRBD2 (6 bases). CDR3 length: 14 amino acids. V lost 0 bases to trimming and J lost 2 bases, with 8 bases between them. The germline V gene encodes CDR1 SGHTS and CDR2 YDEGEE. Written as DNA, the CDR3 is TGTGCCAGCAGCTTGGGGACTACTCAAGAGACCCAGTACTTC. Protein sequence: CASSLGTTQETQYF.

The chain links TRBV4-1 to TRBJ1-4; D unclear. The CDR3 runs to 14 residues. CDR1 and CDR2 (germline): MGHRA, YSYEKL. Between the trimmed V and J ends, which lost 2 bases and 8 bases, there was a span of 12 bases. The CDR3, as DNA: TGCGCCAGCAGCCAAATAGGAGTGGTCGAAAAACTGTTTTTT. Its translation: CASSQIGVVEKLFF.

This clone occurred once. V is TRBV27 and J is TRBJ2-3, with 10 nucleotides matching TRBD2. Germline CDR1 MNHEY, CDR2 SMNVEV (reference sequence). The CDR3 sequence is 19 residues long. After removal of 5 bases from V and 0 bases from J, the junction contained 14 bases not matched to a gene. CDR3 sequence: CASSPYSRLAGASTDTQYF. CDR3 in DNA: TGTGCCAGCAGTCCATACTCCCGACTAGCGGGTGCTAGCACAGATACGCAGTATTTT.

The CDR3 DNA sequence: TGTGCCAGCAGCTCGGGGGGGCCATACAATGAGCAGTTCTTC. This gives the protein CASSSGGPYNEQFF. This sequence joins TRBV27 and TRBJ2-1; the match to TRBD2 covers 8 bases. V lost 6 bases, J lost 4 bases, and 5 bases stayed unmatched. Germline V gives CDR1 MNHEY, CDR2 SMNVEV (reference sequence). The length of the CDR3 is 14 residues.

The chain's CDR3 is CASTGAAGGNTEAFF. The CDR3 DNA reads TGTGCCTCGACAGGGGCCGCCGGGGGGAACACTGAAGCTTTCTTT. The genes are TRBV10-3 and TRBJ1-1; 8 bases fit TRBD1. Germline CDR1 is ENHRY and CDR2 is SYGVKD. After removal of 11 bases from V and 1 base from J, the junction contained 12 bases not matched to a gene. The CDR3 is made up of 15 amino acids.

The chain uses TRBV12-3 or TRBV12-4 and TRBJ2-7, with a tentative D call TRBD2 (5 bases). The CDR3 consists of 13 residues. Deletions cut 5 bases from V and 0 bases from J, with 8 bases between. DNA of the CDR3: TGTGCCAGCAGTGCCAGCGGCTCCTACGAGCAGTACTTC. This sequence encodes CASSASGSYEQYF.

The chain has TRBV19 and TRBJ2-5; 9 positions agree with TRBD1. Unmatched junction bases numbered 5, after V lost 4 bases and J lost 5 bases. Germline-derived CDR1 and CDR2 are LNHDA and SQIVND (reference sequence). This CDR3 spans 14 amino acids. CDR3 DNA: TGTGCCAGTAGTAGCACAGGGGGCCCGGAGACCCAGTACTTC. It is translated as CASSSTGGPETQYF.

The chain recombines TRBV6-6 with TRBJ1-1; 7 bases are shared with TRBD1. The germline V gene has CDR1 MNHNY and CDR2 SVGAGI (reference sequence). The CDR3 runs 15 residues. The trim removed 5 bases at V and 1 base at J, leaving 7 bases unmatched. CDR3 sequence (DNA): TGTGCCAGCAGTCACCCGACAGGGCCGAACACTGAAGCTTTCTTT. This translates into CASSHPTGPNTEAFF.

This clone was counted between two and nine times. This chain uses TRBV4-3 with TRBJ2-7; D gene unclear. Germline assignment: CDR1 LGHNA and CDR2 YSLEER. V was shortened by 0 bases and J by 1 base, with 4 bases between the two germline ends. The CDR3 runs 13 residues. CDR3 coding DNA: TGCGCCAGCAGCCAAGACAGATCCTACGAGCAGTACTTC. It encodes CASSQDRSYEQYF.

V gene TRBV5-4 combines with J gene TRBJ2-7, with D unresolved. Germline V gene sequence: CDR1 SGHNT, CDR2 YYREEE (reference sequence). The CDR3 is made up of 13 amino acids. The V and J ends lost 5 bases and 6 bases respectively, with 15 bases between them. CDR3 sequence: CASSSELVGEQYF. In DNA, the CDR3 is TGTGCCAGCAGTTCCGAGCTAGTAGGCGAGCAGTACTTC.

To note about this clone: At one end the junction does not follow the germline gene, possibly because of a read error. CDR3 sequence: CASSLAGGVTDTQYF. The CDR3 DNA is TGTGCCAGCAGCCTAGCGGGGGGAGTCACAGATACGCAGTATTTT. The gene calls are TRBV7-2 and TRBJ2-3, with TRBD2 identical over 11 bases. The CDR3 extends over 15 amino acids. Per germline, CDR1 SGHTA and CDR2 FQGNSA.

This clone has a single count. This chain links TRBV24-1 with TRBJ2-5, with TRBD1 as a possible D gene (5 bases). Germline CDR1 reads KGHDR; CDR2 reads SFDVKD. The germline V and J ends were trimmed by 1 base and 4 bases, with 15 bases remaining between them. This CDR3 comprises 16 residues. The CDR3 loop is CATSDFKVGDGETQYF. CDR3 sequence (DNA): TGTGCCACCAGTGATTTTAAAGTAGGGGATGGAGAGACCCAGTACTTC.

The J gene is TRBJ1-3, the V gene TRBV6-5; 7 bases fit TRBD1. This CDR3 spans 15 amino acids. Trimming cost V 3 bases and J 7 bases; bases outside gene matches: 9. Germline assignment: CDR1 MNHEY and CDR2 SVGAGI. The CDR3 DNA is TGTGCCAGCAGTTATGGGACAGATATGGGGAACACCATATATTTT. Protein sequence: CASSYGTDMGNTIYF.

V and J are TRBV28 and TRBJ1-1; TRBD1 agrees at 12 bases. The V gene's germline CDR1 is MDHEN and CDR2 SYDVKM. After removal of 5 bases from V and 5 bases from J, the junction contained 9 bases not matched to a gene. CDR3 size: 16 residues. CDR3 loop: CASSVTGTGGGTEAFF. The DNA of the CDR3 is TGTGCCAGCAGTGTGACCGGGACAGGGGGCGGAACTGAAGCTTTCTTT.

The V gene is TRBV6-6, the J gene TRBJ2-7, with 7 bases aligning to TRBD1. Trimming took 7 bases from V and 4 from J; bases not matched to a gene: 4. Germline V gives CDR1 MNHNY, CDR2 SVGAGI (reference sequence). The CDR3 is 12 residues long. CDR3 in amino acids: CASTGGSYEQYF. For the CDR3, the DNA is TGTGCCAGCACAGGGGGAAGTTACGAGCAGTACTTC.